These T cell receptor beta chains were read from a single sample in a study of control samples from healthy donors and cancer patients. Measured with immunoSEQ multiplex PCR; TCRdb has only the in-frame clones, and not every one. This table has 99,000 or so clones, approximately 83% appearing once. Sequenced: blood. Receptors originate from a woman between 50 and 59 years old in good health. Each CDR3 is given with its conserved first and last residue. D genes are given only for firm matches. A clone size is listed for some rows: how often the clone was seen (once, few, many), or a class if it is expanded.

CASSLDPRGERTRTDTQYF	TGTGCCAGCAGCTTAGACCCCCGCGGGGAGAGAACGCGCACAGATACGCAGTATTTT	TRBJ2-3	-	-	TRBV7-8
CAWSVTRSDTEAFF	TGTGCCTGGAGTGTGACCAGGTCGGACACTGAAGCTTTCTTT	TRBJ1-1	-	-	TRBV30
CASSLPPGQAGGYTF	TGTGCCAGCAGTTTACCCCCGGGACAGGCTGGTGGCTACACCTTC	TRBJ1-2	TRBD1	-	TRBV28
CSADRDTEAFF	TGCAGCGCCGACAGGGACACTGAAGCTTTCTTT	TRBJ1-1	TRBD1	once	TRBV29-1
CASSLRGAGGLYEQFF	TGTGCCAGCAGCCTTCGGGGGGCAGGGGGCTTGTATGAGCAGTTCTTC	TRBJ2-1	-	once	TRBV7-2
CASSKGWGAFF	TGTGCCAGTAGTAAGGGGTGGGGAGCTTTCTTT	TRBJ1-1	-	-	TRBV19
CSVAGNPGNTIYF	TGCAGCGTTGCCGGGAACCCTGGAAACACCATATATTTT	TRBJ1-3	-	-	TRBV29-1
CASSLAVPSRWEAFF	TGTGCCAGCAGCTTAGCGGTCCCCAGCAGGTGGGAAGCTTTCTTT	TRBJ1-1	-	-	TRBV11-2
CASSTTGNYGYTF	TGTGCCAGCAGCACGACAGGGAACTATGGCTACACCTTC	TRBJ1-2	TRBD1	-	TRBV7-9
CASSSDRGGHGYTF	TGTGCCAGCAGCTCGGACAGGGGCGGTCATGGCTACACCTTC	TRBJ1-2	TRBD1	-	TRBV7-2
CASSPGGDYGYTF	TGCGCCAGCAGCCCGGGGGGAGACTATGGCTACACCTTC	TRBJ1-2	-	once	TRBV5-1
CASSIDGGDYNEQFF	TGTGCCAGTAGTATAGACGGGGGGGACTACAATGAGCAGTTCTTC	TRBJ2-1	TRBD2	-	TRBV19
CASSIRGQGTFGGELFF	TGTGCCAGTAGTATAAGGGGACAGGGTACCTTCGGCGGGGAGCTGTTTTTT	TRBJ2-2	TRBD1	-	TRBV19
CASSPRRGQETQYF	TGTGCCAGCAGCCCCCGGAGGGGGCAAGAGACCCAGTACTTC	TRBJ2-5	-	-	TRBV11-3
CASSTTRQEAGYGYTF	TGTGCCAGCAGTACTACGCGACAGGAGGCGGGGTATGGCTACACCTTC	TRBJ1-2	-	-	TRBV6-2/TRBV6-3
CASRPGGGAYEQYF	TGCGCCAGCAGGCCGGGCGGGGGGGCCTACGAGCAGTACTTC	TRBJ2-7	TRBD2	-	TRBV5-1
CASSLGVFTGARYQPQHF	TGTGCCAGCAGCTTAGGGGTGTTTACGGGGGCTAGGTATCAGCCCCAGCATTTT	TRBJ1-5	-	few	TRBV7-8
CATGDRENGGYTF	TGTGCCACCGGGGACAGGGAGAACGGTGGCTACACCTTC	TRBJ1-2	TRBD1	-	TRBV9
CASSLDSFSNQPQHF	TGTGCCAGCAGCCTGGACTCTTTTAGCAATCAGCCCCAGCATTTT	TRBJ1-5	-	-	TRBV11-2
CASLARASGGAQGSYNEQFF	TGTGCTAGTTTGGCCCGGGCTAGCGGGGGGGCCCAAGGATCCTACAATGAGCAGTTCTTC	TRBJ2-1	TRBD2	once	TRBV12-5
CASSLEGGREKLFF	TGTGCCAGCAGCTTAGAGGGGGGACGGGAAAAACTGTTTTTT	TRBJ1-4	-	-	TRBV7-9
CASSDGRNTIYF	TGTGCCAGCAGTGACGGAAGAAACACCATATATTTT	TRBJ1-3	-	-	TRBV12-3/TRBV12-4
CASSSARYEETQYF	TGTGCCAGCAGCTCGGCCAGGTACGAAGAGACCCAGTACTTC	TRBJ2-5	-	once	TRBV5-4
CASSPVGWGLAGANVLTF	TGTGCCAGCAGTCCCGTTGGGTGGGGGCTGGCTGGGGCCAACGTCCTGACTTTC	TRBJ2-6	-	-	TRBV28
CASSRREAGSPGANVLTF	TGTGCCAGCAGTCGACGGGAAGCAGGGAGTCCCGGGGCCAACGTCCTGACTTTC	TRBJ2-6	-	-	TRBV27
CASSAWTATNTGELFF	TGTGCCAGCAGCGCCTGGACCGCCACGAACACCGGGGAGCTGTTTTTT	TRBJ2-2	-	-	TRBV11-3
CASSSTMRLNTEAFF	TGTGCCAGCAGCTCAACCATGCGGTTGAACACTGAAGCTTTCTTT	TRBJ1-1	-	few	TRBV7-9
CASSLNRMSSEKLFF	TGTGCCAGCAGCCTAAACAGGATGAGTAGCGAAAAACTGTTTTTT	TRBJ1-4	-	-	TRBV6-6
CASSLGAGRSSYEQYF	TGTGCCAGCAGCTTGGGTGCGGGGAGGAGCTCCTACGAGCAGTACTTC	TRBJ2-7	-	once	TRBV5-4
CASSQPGTSGNNEQFF	TGTGCCAGCAGCCAACCCGGGACTAGCGGTAACAATGAGCAGTTCTTC	TRBJ2-1	TRBD2	-	TRBV7-9
CASSQVGAPRETQYF	TGTGCCAGCAGCCAAGTTGGCGCGCCTCGGGAGACCCAGTACTTC	TRBJ2-5	-	-	TRBV14
CASSERPGQGKHEDYGYTF	TGTGCCAGCAGCGAAAGGCCGGGACAGGGAAAACATGAGGACTATGGCTACACCTTC	TRBJ1-2	TRBD1	-	TRBV6-1
CASSRGTSGSVGTQYF	TGTGCCAGCTCACGCGGGACTAGCGGTTCCGTTGGGACGCAGTATTTT	TRBJ2-3	TRBD2	few	TRBV18
CASSYLGSDEQYF	TGTGCCAGCAGTTATCTGGGATCGGACGAGCAGTACTTC	TRBJ2-7	-	-	TRBV25-1
CASSLQGMDNSPLHF	TGTGCCAGCAGTCTGCAGGGTATGGATAATTCACCCCTCCACTTT	TRBJ1-6	-	-	TRBV28
CASSKTENTEAFF	TGTGCCAGCAGCAAGACAGAGAACACTGAAGCTTTCTTT	TRBJ1-1	-	-	TRBV3-1/TRBV3-2
CASSLMGRGPNTEAFF	TGTGCCAGCAGTCTGATGGGCAGGGGACCAAACACTGAAGCTTTCTTT	TRBJ1-1	-	-	TRBV6-2/TRBV6-3
CATSDLAGGVYNEQFF	TGTGCCACCAGTGATCTAGCGGGCGGTGTCTACAATGAGCAGTTCTTC	TRBJ2-1	TRBD2	few	TRBV24-1
CASSPLAGGKQETQYF	TGTGCCAGCTCACCCCTAGCGGGGGGCAAACAAGAGACCCAGTACTTC	TRBJ2-5	TRBD2	-	TRBV18
CASSLIDTEAFF	TGCGCCAGCAGCTTGATAGACACTGAAGCTTTCTTT	TRBJ1-1	-	-	TRBV5-1
CASSLATLGAYEQYF	TGTGCTAGCAGCTTAGCCACCCTGGGGGCCTACGAGCAGTACTTC	TRBJ2-7	-	-	TRBV7-7
CASSFSTIEKLFF	TGTGCCAGCAGTTTCTCCACGATTGAAAAACTGTTTTTT	TRBJ1-4	-	-	TRBV27
CASSGRRITGELFF	TGTGCCAGCAGCGGGAGGCGAATCACCGGGGAGCTGTTTTTT	TRBJ2-2	TRBD2	-	TRBV6-5
CASSFGLGANSPLHF	TGTGCCAGCAGTTTTGGTTTAGGGGCCAATTCACCCCTCCACTTT	TRBJ1-6	-	-	TRBV27
CASSLGQGGGNTIYF	TGCGCCAGCAGCTTGGGACAGGGAGGTGGAAACACCATATATTTT	TRBJ1-3	TRBD1	-	TRBV5-1
CASSPGFYEQYF	TGTGCCAGCAGTCCGGGATTCTACGAGCAGTACTTC	TRBJ2-7	-	-	TRBV2
CSVEVGRGGDEQFF	TGCAGCGTTGAAGTTGGGCGTGGTGGGGATGAGCAGTTCTTC	TRBJ2-1	-	-	TRBV29-1
CASSLETGINQPQHF	TGCGCCAGCAGCTTGGAGACAGGGATCAATCAGCCCCAGCATTTT	TRBJ1-5	TRBD1	-	TRBV5-1
CASSINRGRMSYGYTF	TGTGCCAGTAGTATAAACAGGGGGCGCATGTCTTATGGCTACACCTTC	TRBJ1-2	TRBD1	-	TRBV19
CASSPWTGLYEQYF	TGTGCCAGTAGTCCCTGGACAGGACTCTACGAGCAGTACTTC	TRBJ2-7	TRBD1	once	TRBV19
CARSGAGSYGYTF	TGTGCGCGGTCTGGGGCGGGATCATATGGCTACACCTTC	TRBJ1-2	-	-	TRBV30
CASSQGFRPSTPYEQYF	TGCGCCAGCAGCCAAGGATTTAGGCCTTCTACCCCCTACGAGCAGTACTTC	TRBJ2-7	-	-	TRBV4-1
CASSLSGRVGTIYF	TGTGCCAGCAGCTTATCCGGCAGGGTTGGCACCATATATTTT	TRBJ1-3	-	-	TRBV13
CASSLDGDYGYTF	TGTGCCAGCAGCCTTGACGGAGACTATGGCTACACCTTC	TRBJ1-2	-	-	TRBV9
CASSLSDSEAFF	TGTGCCAGCAGCCTTTCTGACAGTGAAGCTTTCTTT	TRBJ1-1	-	-	TRBV7-9